These 30 T cell receptor beta chains came from one sample sequenced in a study of post-analysis software for immune sequencing data. These receptors have no identified antigens. Study-wide results and limits: Higher frequency in patients than in controls was seen for roughly five TRBV segments, with TRBV5-6, TRBV5-1 and TRBV20-1 among them.

TCR beta cDNA libraries included unique molecular identifiers. MiXCR, run by TCRdb on the PCR reads, gives a single entry per CDR3 protein. The data contain a few hundred thousand distinct CDR3 sequences, around a third of them singletons. The sequencing input was blood. These receptors were obtained from a girl aged 2-17 years with multiple sclerosis.

The chain carries TRBV6-5 and TRBJ1-2, with D hard to call. V was trimmed by 6 bases and J by 3 bases, leaving 11 bases between them. The V gene's germline CDR1 is MNHEY and CDR2 SVGAGI. This CDR3 comprises 13 residues. DNA for the CDR3: TGTGCCAGCAGCCCCGGTGGGCACTATGGCTACACCTTC. Translated: CASSPGGHYGYTF.

The sample holds a few counts of this clonotype. The chain is built from TRBV5-1 and TRBJ1-6; 7 positions agree with TRBD1. The germline V gene encodes CDR1 SGHRS and CDR2 YFSETQ. CDR3 size: 15 residues. Losses at the gene ends were 4 bases for V and 7 bases for J; bases not matched to a gene: 8. The DNA for the CDR3 is TGCGCCAGCAGCGCCCGACAGGGAGAGAATTCACCCCTCCACTTT. Translated, it gives CASSARQGENSPLHF.

This clonotype appeared a few times. CDR3 sequence: CSASVVLGASREGEQYF. In DNA, the CDR3 is TGCAGTGCTAGTGTGGTCCTTGGGGCTAGCCGCGAGGGCGAGCAGTACTTC. The chain is built from TRBV20-1 and TRBJ2-7; D is possibly TRBD1 or TRBD2 (5 bases each). Germline V gene lookup returns CDR1 DFQATT and CDR2 SNEGSKA (reference sequence). The V and J ends lost 3 bases and 6 bases respectively, with 27 bases between them. The CDR3 is 17 amino acids.

The chain uses TRBV20-1 and TRBJ2-4; D unresolved. CDR3 length: 13 amino acids. V was clipped by 0 bases and J by 2 bases, with 5 bases between them. Per the germline V gene, CDR1 is DFQATT and CDR2 is SNEGSKA (reference sequence). Here the CDR3 reads CSARELPKNIQYF. The CDR3 bases are TGCAGTGCTAGAGAGTTGCCCAAAAACATTCAGTACTTC.

The V gene is TRBV25-1, the J gene TRBJ1-1; D not certain. The CDR3 is 13 amino acids. CDR1 and CDR2 from the germline V gene are MGHDK and SYGVNS. V shed 8 bases and J shed 1 base, with 11 bases lying between them. The CDR3 loop is CASQGLGNTEAFF. Here the CDR3 DNA reads TGTGCCAGCCAAGGACTCGGGAACACTGAAGCTTTCTTT. Using reference TRBV25-1 and TRBJ1-1 for the parts outside the CDR3, the full variable domain is EADIYQTPRYLVIGTGKKITLECSQTMGHDKMYWYQQDPGMELHLIHYSYGVNSTEKGDLSSESTVSRIRTEHFPLTLESARPSHTSQYLCASQGLGNTEAFFGQGTRLTVV.

This clonotype has just a few counts. The V and J genes are TRBV7-6 and TRBJ2-5, with 7 positions matching TRBD1. This CDR3 contains 15 residues. Trimming removed 5 bases from V and 4 bases from J; junction bases left unmatched: 10. Germline V CDR1 and CDR2: SGHVS, FNYEAQ. CDR3 loop: CASSPGQAQVETQYF. The CDR3 DNA follows: TGTGCCAGCAGCCCCGGACAGGCCCAGGTAGAGACCCAGTACTTC.

In its sample, this clonotype was seen a few times. The CDR3 DNA reads TGTGCCAGCTCCCCCGGGCAGTTCACCTCCGAGCAGTACTTC. As protein: CASSPGQFTSEQYF. V usage is TRBV18 and J usage is TRBJ2-7; D gene uncertain. The CDR3 covers 14 residues. Germline CDR1 and CDR2: KGHSH and LQKENI. V was pared by 6 bases and J by 6 bases, with 18 bases between.

The gene calls are TRBV4-1 and TRBJ1-5; D is unresolved. Germline loops: CDR1 MGHRA, CDR2 YSYEKL. V was pared by 9 bases and J by 8 bases, with 20 bases between. This CDR3 has 14 residues. The CDR3 sequence is CASSDQRFNEPQHF. The CDR3 nucleotides are TGCGCCAGTTCCGACCAGCGATTCAACGAGCCCCAGCATTTT.

This sequence joins TRBV5-1 and TRBJ2-7; tentative D call: TRBD1 (7 bases). Gene TRBJ2-4 matches the end of the DNA better, so the J call may be wrong. CDR1 SGHRS and CDR2 YFSETQ come from the germline V gene. The CDR3 runs 15 residues. CDR3 sequence reads: CASSLSGGNVNIQYF. In nucleotides, the CDR3 is TGCGCCAGCAGCTTGTCAGGGGGGAATGTAAACATTCAGTACTTC.

This chain connects TRBV29-1 to TRBJ2-1, with a weak D call TRBD1 (5 bases). V was clipped by 4 bases and J by 1 base, with 8 bases between them. This CDR3 region has 13 residues. In germline, CDR1 is SQVTM, CDR2 ANQGSEA. CDR3 residues: CSVARTSYNEQFF. CDR3 nucleotides: TGCAGCGTTGCGCGGACATCCTACAATGAGCAGTTCTTC.

The V and J genes are TRBV12-3 or TRBV12-4 and TRBJ1-1; D uncertain. The V and J ends lost 7 bases and 3 bases respectively, with 18 bases between them. This CDR3 is built from 15 residues. CDR3 in DNA: TGTGCCAGCATCCCCCTCCGCGGAGCGTACACTGAAGCTTTCTTT. Protein sequence: CASIPLRGAYTEAFF.

The chain links TRBV6-4 to TRBJ1-1; unclear D gene. Germline values: CDR1 MRHNA, CDR2 SNTAGT. Trimming shortened V by 7 bases and J by 1 base, and 13 bases separated the two germline ends. The CDR3 sequence is 14 residues long. The CDR3 bases are TGTGCCAGCAAAAGGAGTGGTGGGAACACTGAAGCTTTCTTT. Translation: CASKRSGGNTEAFF.

This clonotype was recorded a few times. V gene TRBV7-9 combines with J gene TRBJ2-5; 7 bases match TRBD1. V shed 4 bases and J 1 base; nucleotides not matched to a gene: 9. Germline CDR1 is SEHNR and CDR2 is FQNEAQ (reference sequence). The CDR3 is 16 residues long. The CDR3 loop reads CASSYRGTVLQETQYF. Here the CDR3 DNA reads TGTGCCAGCAGCTACAGAGGGACAGTACTCCAAGAGACCCAGTACTTC.

The genes are TRBV10-3 and TRBJ2-1; TRBD2 matches 11 bases. This CDR3 is 16 amino acids long. J lost 2 bases, V lost 6 bases, and 6 bases had no gene match. Germline V CDR1 and CDR2: ENHRY, SYGVKD. DNA of the CDR3: TGTGCCATCAGCTTACTAGCGGGGGAAACCTACAATGAGCAGTTCTTC. Protein product: CAISLLAGETYNEQFF.

The chain links TRBV13 to TRBJ2-5; no clear D gene. The CDR3 spans 13 residues. Germline V CDR1 and CDR2: PRHDT, FYEKMQ (reference sequence). Trimming cost V 4 bases and J 1 base, with 7 bases left between them. As DNA, the CDR3 is TGTGCCAGCAGCTCCGTCCTCCAAGAGACCCAGTACTTC. This encodes CASSSVLQETQYF.

The chain employs TRBV7-9 and TRBJ2-3; 12 bases map to TRBD1. The CDR3 runs to 18 residues. The germline CDR1 and CDR2 sequences are SEHNR and FQNEAQ (reference sequence). With 5 bases clipped from V and 4 bases from J, the junction kept 13 bases outside the gene matches. The CDR3 loop reads CASSLGQGATTGPDTQYF. DNA for the CDR3: TGTGCCAGCAGCCTGGGACAGGGGGCGACTACTGGTCCAGATACGCAGTATTTT.

This sequence joins TRBV5-1 and TRBJ2-7; TRBD1 might be the D (6 bases). V was trimmed by 4 bases and J by 3 bases, leaving 17 bases between them. The CDR3 length is 15 residues. Looked up from germline, CDR1 is SGHRS and CDR2 is YFSETQ. CDR3: CASSERTGLLYEQYF. CDR3 DNA sequence: TGCGCCAGCAGCGAGCGAACAGGGTTACTCTACGAGCAGTACTTC.

The chain carries TRBV29-1 and TRBJ2-1; tentative D call: TRBD1 (5 bases). CDR1 is SQVTM, CDR2 ANQGSEA, per germline. CDR3 length equals 12 residues. The V end was cut by 7 bases, the J end by 1 base, with 8 bases between. In DNA form, the CDR3 reads TGCAGCGCCCCAGGGTCCTACAATGAGCAGTTCTTC. Its protein is CSAPGSYNEQFF.

In its sample, this clonotype was seen a few times. The junction does not match germline at one end; this may be a read error. The rearrangement uses TRBV13 and TRBJ1-2, with D maybe TRBD1 (6 bases). Looked up from germline, CDR1 is PRHDT and CDR2 is FYEKMQ (reference sequence). The CDR3 contains 13 residues. The chain's CDR3 is CASREQGVYGYTF. DNA for the CDR3: TGTGCTAGCAGAGAACAGGGTGTCTATGGCTACACCTTC.

Comments on this clonotype: Germline and junction disagree at one end, which may indicate a read error. The V call is TRBV29-1, the J call TRBJ2-6; possible D gene TRBD1, 6 bases. The CDR3 is 14 residues long. CDR1 and CDR2 (germline): SQVTM, ANQGSEA. The CDR3 region is CSVGGGTGANALTF. The CDR3, as DNA: TGCAGCGTTGGAGGGGGAACTGGGGCCAACGCCCTGACTTTC.

This chain joins TRBV20-1 and TRBJ1-1, with 9 positions matching TRBD1. The germline V gene encodes CDR1 DFQATT and CDR2 SNEGSKA (reference sequence). The CDR3 spans 15 residues. Unmatched junction bases numbered 7, after V lost 2 bases and J lost 3 bases. The CDR3 region has the DNA TGCAGTGCTAGAATGGGGACAGGGAGCCACACTGAAGCTTTCTTT. This sequence encodes CSARMGTGSHTEAFF.

The chain links TRBV5-6 to TRBJ2-5; D is unresolved. Germline CDR1 is SGHDT and CDR2 is YYEEEE. The CDR3 extends over 14 amino acids. Trimming took off 3 bases at V and 4 bases at J, with 13 bases between the two ends. The DNA of the CDR3 is TGTGCCAGCAGCTGGGATGTGGGCAGAGAGACCCAGTACTTC. The encoded protein is CASSWDVGRETQYF.

The rearrangement links TRBV3-1 to TRBJ2-7, with D uncertain. The CDR3 is made up of 16 amino acids. V dropped 1 base and J dropped 4 bases, with 17 bases sitting between them. Germline V lookup: CDR1 LGHDT, CDR2 YNNKEL (reference sequence). CDR3 DNA: TGTGCCAGCAGCCAAGTAACAAATAAAGATTATTACGAGCAGTACTTC. Amino acids: CASSQVTNKDYYEQYF.

The V call is TRBV9, the J call TRBJ1-1, with 7 bases fitting TRBD1. Germline loops: CDR1 SGDLS, CDR2 YYNGEE. V lost 3 bases, J lost 5 bases, and 13 bases stayed unmatched. The CDR3 extends over 16 amino acids. Here the CDR3 reads CASSAAGGARGTEAFF. The CDR3 DNA is TGTGCCAGCAGCGCTGCAGGGGGGGCGCGGGGGACTGAAGCTTTCTTT.

In regard to this clonotype: A junction boundary mismatches the germline segment, possibly from a read error. The chain recombines TRBV20-1 with TRBJ1-5; D unresolved. The germline gives CDR1 DFQATT, CDR2 SNEGSKA (reference sequence). The CDR3 is 14 amino acids. The CDR3 nucleotides are TGCAGTGCCGGAGGAGGAGGTAGCAATCAGCCCCTGCATTTT. Amino acids: CSAGGGGSNQPLHF.

This clonotype was counted only a few times. This rearrangement joins TRBV29-1 to TRBJ2-7; 7 nucleotides line up with TRBD1. The CDR3 spans 14 residues. The J segment lost 2 bases and the V segment lost 3 bases, leaving 7 bases of the junction unmatched. CDR1 SQVTM and CDR2 ANQGSEA come from the germline V gene. CDR3 sequence: CSVDDQGEPYEQYF. DNA of the CDR3: TGCAGCGTTGACGACCAGGGGGAACCCTACGAGCAGTACTTC.

Worth noting for this clonotype: A much bigger clone sits one base away, suggesting this may be a read error. The rearrangement joins TRBV7-9 to TRBJ1-2, with D possibly TRBD1 on 5 matching bases. Germline CDR1 is SEHNR and CDR2 is FQNEAQ (reference sequence). V shed 5 bases and J shed 8 bases, with 15 bases lying between them. The CDR3 runs to 13 residues. CDR3 DNA: TGTGCCAGCAGCCCACAGGAGCTTCGGGGCTACACCTTC. This codes for CASSPQELRGYTF.

This chain uses TRBV6-1 with TRBJ1-4; D not resolved. The CDR3 has 17 amino acids. Germline V gene data show CDR1 as MNHNS and CDR2 as SASEGT. Trimming left V 6 bases short and J 2 bases short, with 19 bases between. The CDR3 loop is CASSRTGLSTTNEKLFF. The CDR3 DNA is TGTGCCAGCAGCCGAACGGGCCTTTCGACGACTAATGAAAAACTGTTTTTT.

This clonotype was detected a few times. The rearrangement joins TRBV7-9 to TRBJ1-6; tentative D call: TRBD1 (5 bases). With 6 bases removed from V and 8 bases from J, the gap between germline ends came to 14 bases. The CDR3 length is 14 residues. CDR1 SEHNR and CDR2 FQNEAQ come from the germline V gene (reference sequence). The CDR3, as DNA: TGTGCCAGCAGTCAATGGGGGGGTGATTCACCCCTCCACTTT. This sequence encodes CASSQWGGDSPLHF.

This clonotype showed up just a few times. The chain links TRBV6-6 to TRBJ1-2; the D is unclear. CDR1 is MNHNY and CDR2 is SVGAGI in the germline V gene (reference sequence). V shed 5 bases and J shed 8 bases, with 15 bases lying between them. CDR3 length equals 13 residues. Here the CDR3 reads CASSITPTGGYTF. CDR3 bases: TGTGCCAGCAGTATCACACCGACGGGAGGCTACACCTTC.